What follows is one TCR beta chain and its context. Its matching antigen is unknown. At one boundary the junction diverges from the germline segment, which might be a read error. Whole-study findings and limits: Larger-cohort validation covered only one TCR beta V-J rearrangement. In terms of TCR gene usage, tumor memory CD4+ T cells clustered together with blood and lymph node memory CD4+ cells, as well as with lymph node naive CD4+ cells.

Semi-nested PCR with Nested Universal Primer A followed constant-region reverse priming of full-length variable regions. From the 5' RACE reads, TCRdb called clonotypes with MiXCR, one entry per CDR3 protein. This sample has some 40,000 distinct CDR3 sequences, with 25% to 35% found just once. The CDR3 totals 13 residues. The TCR was taken from a female donor with breast cancer. The chain has TRBV12-3 or TRBV12-4 and TRBJ1-2; D not resolved. Specimen: memory CD4+ T cells sorted from a lymph node. Noted subset: memory CD4+ T cells, CD4+CD45RO+CD25-. CDR3 sequence (DNA): TGTGCCAGCAGCTCGGGGTACTACGATGGCCACACCTTC. Protein sequence: CASSSGYYDGHTF.